The TCR beta chain under discussion was sequenced for a study of spatial heterogeneity in lung cancer. Time point here: sample taken at primary tumor resection. In each case, whole RNA from tumor, nontumor lung or frozen PBMC was sequenced unsorted. Donation came from some 73 patients with untreated early-stage non-small cell lung cancer. Details on this clonotype: Its cognate antigen is unknown. This may arise from a read error, as a much more abundant clone is one base away.

The study's findings and limits: Blood contained ubiquitous expanded tumor TCRs more at resection than at follow-up.

TCR cDNA molecules were tagged individually, and each one carried a unique molecular identifier. TCRdb reprocessed the 5' RACE reads with MiXCR, giving one entry per CDR3 protein. There are 20,000 to 25,000 distinct CDR3 sequences in the sample; 3.3% occur only once, and 29% lies in the top ten. Trimming left V 0 bases short and J 13 bases short, with 21 bases between. The germline CDR1 and CDR2 sequences are MNHEY and SVGEGT. CDR3 length: 15 residues. The TCR originated in a female donor with early-stage non-small cell lung cancer. The chain combines TRBV6-2 or TRBV6-3 with TRBJ1-1; TRBD1 is a possible D gene (6 bases). The input for sequencing was PBMCs, taken at surgery. The chain's CDR3 is CASSYSVAGDISGFF. Here the CDR3 DNA reads TGTGCCAGCAGTTACTCAGTGGCAGGGGATATTTCGGGTTTCTTT.